This T cell receptor (beta chain) was captured by sequencing in a study of T cell responses to AZD1222 COVID-19 vaccine. The study's findings and limits: The donor cohort was predominantly white British with a female majority, and clonal diversity may have been underestimated. Spike-specific TCR breadth and depth were elevated following two AZD1222 doses. Repertoires in all cases were sampled only once the peak T cell response had passed. Spike-wide vaccine-associated CD4 TCRs dominated at 160-218 and 743-854.

V lost 0 bases and J 7 bases, leaving 15 bases between the germline ends. This CDR3 contains 16 residues. Germline CDR1 and CDR2: LGHNA and YSLEER. This clone showed up just once. The antigen is not known. The table came from immunoSEQ multiplex PCR; TCRdb's copy has only in-frame clones and leaves some out. Counted here are over 100,000 clones, roughly 86% occurring once; the ten biggest clones make up 9.5% to 15%. The specimen comprised peripheral blood, sampled on day 0 of MenACWY control vaccination. This receptor was obtained from an adult in good health. The chain is built from TRBV4-3 and TRBJ1-4; a weak D match, TRBD1 (5 bases). The CDR3, as DNA: TGCGCCAGCAGCCAAGAACTAAGGGGAAAAAGTGAAAAACTGTTTTTT. It is translated as CASSQELRGKSEKLFF.